The clone carrying this TCR beta chain was detected many times. Its antigen remains unidentified. The data were taken from a study of T cell repertoires in cytomegalovirus infection. Study-wide background: The authors used CMV epitopes that were HLA-C-restricted (recently identified) and HLA-B-restricted (well studied). CMV infection and matching HLA type were both indicated by public TCR beta signatures. Study results and limitations: The cumulative frequency of public TCR beta families distinguished individuals who carried CMV together with the relevant HLA. CMV-specific HLA-C-restricted TCR beta clonotypes dominated the ex vivo response.

TCRdb re-called the reads with MiXCR, one entry per CDR3 protein. The sample lists some 500,000 distinct CDR3 sequences, approximately 40% occurring once. The germline gives CDR1 SGHTA, CDR2 FQGNSA. Trimming took 4 bases from V and 0 from J; bases not matched to a gene: 3. This CDR3 contains 14 residues. The chain is built from TRBV7-2 and TRBJ2-7, with 7 bases that match TRBD1. The origin of this receptor is a human donor in good health (CMV status not recorded). Some clones in this sample may be carry-over from other donors' samples. The sequenced sample was cultured PBMCs, obtained from culture after CMV antigen stimulation. The CDR3 nucleotides read TGTGCCAGCAGCTCCGGGACAGTCTCCTACGAGCAGTACTTC. It encodes CASSSGTVSYEQYF.